The rows below give T cell receptor beta chains drawn from one sample of a study of blood T cells in healthy people across ages. TCRdb analysed the 5' RACE reads with MiXCR anew, one entry per CDR3 protein. The sample records some 750,000 distinct CDR3 sequences, 22% being singletons. The sample comprised blood. All receptors come from a man between 65 and 79 years old in good health. The CDR3 runs from the conserved cysteine through the conserved F or W.

J	V	CDR3
TRBJ1-2	TRBV4-1	CASSQDRPGQGHGYTF
TRBJ1-2	TRBV20-1	CSARSQGNYGYTF
TRBJ2-3	TRBV20-1	CSARDPGDTQYF
TRBJ2-3	TRBV6-5	CASRGGLSTDTQYF
TRBJ2-4	TRBV29-1	CSGAVTKNIQYF
TRBJ1-1	TRBV28	CASNRHPSRTEAFF
NA	TRBV20-1	CSASHSGKTYNEQFF
TRBJ2-2	TRBV5-1	CASSLESGELFF
NA	TRBV25-1	CASSESGGTREDTQHF
TRBJ1-1	TRBV5-1	CASSHALTQGSTEAFF
TRBJ2-5	TRBV6-1	CASSERDRYQETQYF
TRBJ1-2	TRBV28	CASSFMAGGALGGYTF
TRBJ1-2	TRBV5-1	CASGGQYGYTF
TRBJ2-3	TRBV9	CASSVALRTTDTQYF
NA	TRBV7-6	CASSPGLANNEQFF
TRBJ1-5	TRBV28	CASSLKGQPQHF
TRBJ2-7	TRBV6-1	CASYGLAGTYEQYF
TRBJ2-3	TRBV11-2	CASSLALSGYTDTQYF
NA	TRBV12-3/TRBV12-4	CASKGRNRDEQYF
TRBJ2-3	TRBV20-1	CSAGGTYTDTQYF
TRBJ2-5	TRBV24-1	CAVQTDQETQYF
TRBJ2-3	TRBV6-1	CASRTVGADTQYF
TRBJ1-1	TRBV18	CASSTGQGQNTEAFF
TRBJ2-2	TRBV20-1	CSARGGTTGATGELFF